This is a list of T cell receptor beta chains from one sample in a study of response to subunit inactivated influenza vaccine. TCRdb ran MiXCR on the RT-PCR reads and lists one entry per CDR3 protein. This sample has 750,000 to 850,000 distinct CDR3 sequences; 15% to 20% occur once, and the top ten carry roughly 10%. The sequenced sample was PBMCs from blood, obtained 5 days after vaccination. These receptors were obtained from a man between 50 and 59 years old who received an inactivated influenza vaccine. Both conserved end residues are part of each CDR3. Fields, in order: J gene, V gene, clone size, D gene, CDR3 DNA, CDR3 protein. D genes are given only for firm matches. Clone size appears in some rows only: once, few, many, or a class for an expanded clone.

J: TRBJ2-7; V: TRBV7-2; size: NA; D: NA; DNA: TGTGCCAGCAGCTTTTCAACATCCTCCTACGAGCAGTACTTC; CDR3: CASSFSTSSYEQYF
J: TRBJ2-5; V: TRBV5-5; size: NA; D: NA; DNA: TGTGCCAGCAGCTTGGCCCCTACCGGGCAAGGAGAGACCCAGTACTTC; CDR3: CASSLAPTGQGETQYF
J: TRBJ2-7; V: TRBV12-3/TRBV12-4; size: many; D: TRBD1; DNA: TGTGCCAGCACCCCGACAGGGGGCGCGGGCGAGCAGTACTTC; CDR3: CASTPTGGAGEQYF
J: TRBJ2-2; V: TRBV14; size: NA; D: NA; DNA: TGTGCCAGCAGCTCCATAGACAGGCTTGGCACCGGGGAGCTGTTTTTT; CDR3: CASSSIDRLGTGELFF
J: TRBJ1-2; V: TRBV12-3/TRBV12-4; size: NA; D: NA; DNA: TGTGCCAGCAGTTTAGTTCTTTCCGCTCCCTATGGCTACACCTTC; CDR3: CASSLVLSAPYGYTF
J: TRBJ1-5; V: TRBV15; size: few; D: NA; DNA: TGTGCCACCAGCAGGGACAAAGGGCTCAATCAGCCCCAGCATTTT; CDR3: CATSRDKGLNQPQHF
J: TRBJ2-3; V: TRBV7-2; size: few; D: NA; DNA: TGTGCCAGCAGCTTAGCGGGTTTTGCACGTGATACGCAGTATTTT; CDR3: CASSLAGFARDTQYF
J: TRBJ2-2; V: TRBV12-3/TRBV12-4; size: few; D: NA; DNA: TGTGCCAGCACGACGACCCCAAACACCGGGGAGCTGTTTTTT; CDR3: CASTTTPNTGELFF
J: TRBJ2-6; V: TRBV11-2; size: NA; D: NA; DNA: TGTGCCAGCAGCTTGGACGGGGTCTCTAGCTCTGGGGCCAACGTCCTGACTTTC; CDR3: CASSLDGVSSSGANVLTF
J: TRBJ2-1; V: TRBV27; size: few; D: TRBD1; DNA: TGTGCCAGCACCTCAGGGGGTGATGAGCAGTTCTTC; CDR3: CASTSGGDEQFF
J: TRBJ2-5; V: TRBV6-5; size: NA; D: TRBD1; DNA: TGTGCCAGCAGTTACTCGAACTCTTTGACAGGGGGTGAGACCCAGTACTTC; CDR3: CASSYSNSLTGGETQYF
J: TRBJ2-7; V: TRBV20-1; size: NA; D: NA; DNA: TGCAGTGCTAGTACCTCTCCGGGTCCCTCTATTTACGAGCAGTACTTC; CDR3: CSASTSPGPSIYEQYF
J: TRBJ2-5; V: TRBV6-5; size: few; D: NA; DNA: TGTGCCAGCAGTTACGGCGGGGCTAGTGAGACCCAGTACTTC; CDR3: CASSYGGASETQYF
J: TRBJ2-7; V: TRBV29-1; size: NA; D: TRBD1; DNA: TGCAGCGTCGAGGGGGCACTCTCCTACGAGCAGTACTTC; CDR3: CSVEGALSYEQYF
J: TRBJ2-3; V: TRBV5-1; size: few; D: NA; DNA: TGCGCCAGCAGCTACGGCGGGACCGGAGATACGCAGTATTTT; CDR3: CASSYGGTGDTQYF
J: TRBJ1-1; V: TRBV20-1; size: NA; D: NA; DNA: TGCAGTGCTAGTCAGTCGGGCACTGAAGCTTTCTTT; CDR3: CSASQSGTEAFF
J: TRBJ2-2; V: TRBV6-1; size: few; D: TRBD2; DNA: TGTGCCAGCAGTAGCCGGTTTCGGGGGGAGAACACCGGGGAGCTGTTTTTT; CDR3: CASSSRFRGENTGELFF
J: TRBJ2-7; V: TRBV7-2; size: many; D: NA; DNA: TGTGCCAGCAGCTTTTGGCAGGGGACCAACGAGCAGTACTTC; CDR3: CASSFWQGTNEQYF
J: TRBJ2-7; V: TRBV12-3/TRBV12-4; size: few; D: TRBD1; DNA: TGTGCCAGCAGTTTACGGACAGGCTACGAGCAGTACTTC; CDR3: CASSLRTGYEQYF
J: TRBJ2-1; V: TRBV27; size: many; D: TRBD2; DNA: TGTGCCAGCAGCTTAGCGGGATCGGAAAGCAATGAGCAGTTCTTC; CDR3: CASSLAGSESNEQFF
J: TRBJ2-5; V: TRBV2; size: NA; D: NA; DNA: TGTGCCAGCTCTTGGGCGACGGGTCAAGAGACCCAGTACTTC; CDR3: CASSWATGQETQYF
J: TRBJ1-5; V: TRBV3-1; size: few; D: NA; DNA: TGTGCCAGCAGCCAAGAGGGTCAGCCCCAGCATTTT; CDR3: CASSQEGQPQHF
J: TRBJ2-3; V: TRBV29-1; size: once; D: TRBD2; DNA: TGCAGCGTTGGTGGGGGAGGGAGTGCAGATACGCAGTATTTT; CDR3: CSVGGGGSADTQYF
J: TRBJ2-5; V: TRBV28; size: NA; D: TRBD1; DNA: TGTGCCAGCAGTCTCATTGGACAGGGGTACCAAGAGACCCAGTACTTC; CDR3: CASSLIGQGYQETQYF
J: TRBJ1-4; V: TRBV5-1; size: NA; D: TRBD1; DNA: TGCGCCAGCAGCTTGACCCGGACAGGGAGTGAAAAACTGTTTTTT; CDR3: CASSLTRTGSEKLFF
J: TRBJ2-2; V: TRBV10-2; size: NA; D: NA; DNA: TGCGCCAGCTGCCCGGGACGTCGGCCCGACACCGGGGACCTGTTTTTT; CDR3: CASCPGRRPDTGDLFF
J: TRBJ2-7; V: TRBV3-1; size: NA; D: TRBD1; DNA: TGTGCCAGCAGCCAAAGGGACAGGGTAAGCGAGCAGTACTTC; CDR3: CASSQRDRVSEQYF
J: TRBJ1-1; V: TRBV7-8; size: NA; D: NA; DNA: TGTGCCAGCAGCGCCCACAGGGTCTACACTGAAGCTTTCTTT; CDR3: CASSAHRVYTEAFF
J: TRBJ1-2; V: TRBV6-1; size: few; D: TRBD1; DNA: TGTGCCAGCAGTCCCTCAAGACAGGGGGATGGCTACACCTTC; CDR3: CASSPSRQGDGYTF